What follows is one T cell receptor (beta chain) and its context. What it binds is unknown. TCRdb's copy holds only in-frame clones and misses some; the assay was immunoSEQ multiplex PCR. Of around 56,000 clones in the sample, around 82% were seen once. The data derive from a study of OX40 agonist ivuxolimab in advanced cancers. Looking at the study overall: Of mixed ages from about 23 to 85 and averaging approximately 60 years, the group was about 86% male.

The CDR3 consists of 15 residues. Germline-derived CDR1 and CDR2 are LNHNV and YYDKDF (reference sequence). V gave up 0 bases and J gave up 6 bases; unmatched junction bases: 4. Study-wide findings and caveats: Antigen specificity was not determined for the expanded peripheral T cells. Compared with others, partial responders at 0.1-3.0 mg/kg displayed clonal expansion among the lowest. Expanded clones belonging to CD8+ T cells outnumbered, on average, those of CD4+.

This chain uses TRBV15 with TRBJ1-4; 7 bases line up with TRBD1. Sequenced here: CD4+ or CD8+ T cells sorted from blood, sampled in a trial of the OX40 agonist ivuxolimab. The sequence came from an adult with an advanced solid tumor such as melanoma, head and neck, liver or kidney cancer. CDR3 sequence reads: CATSRETGEHEKLFF. CDR3 nucleotides: TGTGCCACCAGCAGAGAAACAGGGGAGCATGAAAAACTGTTTTTT.